These 30 T cell receptor beta chains were all obtained from the same sample, sequenced in a study of T cell changes during pregnancy in multiple sclerosis. The assay was immunoSEQ multiplex PCR, and TCRdb's table has in-frame clones only and misses some. The sample lists more than 45,000 clones, around 93% occurring once. Sample: CD8+ T cells from peripheral blood mononuclear cells, taken in the second trimester of pregnancy. The source of these receptors is a female donor with multiple sclerosis, enrolled in a pregnancy study.

This chain joins TRBV21-1 and TRBJ1-2; the table assigns TRBD1, which was not confirmed against the DNA. TRBV21-1 is flagged as a pseudogene. This CDR3 contains 16 residues. Here the CDR3 DNA reads TGTGCCAGCAGCAAAGCCACAGGAAAAACAAACTATGGCTACACCTTC. This encodes CASSKATGKTNYGYTF.

CDR3 DNA sequence: TGTGCCAGCAGCCCCTCCCCAGACGAGCAGTACTTC. It translates to CASSPSPDEQYF. The rearrangement joins TRBV7-2 to TRBJ2-7; no clear D gene. The germline V gene encodes CDR1 SGHTA and CDR2 FQGNSA. Trimming cost V 5 bases and J 5 bases, with 10 bases left between them. This CDR3 is 12 amino acids long.

This clone was seen a single time. V gene TRBV11-2 combines with J gene TRBJ1-4; possible D gene TRBD1, 6 bases. Trimming stripped 6 bases from V and 7 bases from J, with 24 bases between. The CDR3 totals 17 residues. Germline V lookup: CDR1 SGHAT, CDR2 FQNNGV. The CDR3 sequence: CASRPGGRRRGLEKLFF. The CDR3 DNA reads as TGTGCCAGCAGGCCGGGGGGCCGGCGAAGAGGCCTTGAAAAACTGTTTTTT.

The gene calls are TRBV4-1 and TRBJ1-3; tentatively, D is TRBD1 (5 bases). The CDR3 contains 18 residues. V was pared by 0 bases and J by 0 bases, with 15 bases between. Germline assignment: CDR1 MGHRA and CDR2 YSYEKL. The CDR3 DNA follows: TGCGCCAGCAGCCAAGAACTAGCGCAGGGTTACTCTGGAAACACCATATATTTT. Translating gives CASSQELAQGYSGNTIYF.

This clone was detected only a few times. The chain has TRBV7-6 and TRBJ2-1; TRBD2 might be the D (7 bases). V lost 7 bases to trimming and J lost 10 bases, with 26 bases between them. The CDR3 extends over 16 amino acids. In germline, CDR1 is SGHVS, CDR2 FNYEAQ. DNA of the CDR3: TGTGCCAGCACCCCAGGGGAGGGGGGGGCGGACTGGGAGCAGTTCTTC. It is translated as CASTPGEGGADWEQFF. The complete variable domain, with remaining parts taken from reference TRBV7-6 and TRBJ2-1, reads GAGVSQSPRYKVTKRGQDVALRCDPISGHVSLYWYRQALGQGPEFLTYFNYEAQQDKSGLPNDRFSAERPEGSISTLTIQRTEQRDSAMYRCASTPGEGGADWEQFFGPGTRLTVL.

This rearrangement joins TRBV27 to TRBJ2-1; TRBD2 might be the D (5 bases). This CDR3 contains 13 residues. V lost 5 bases to trimming and J lost 5 bases, with 10 bases between them. From germline, CDR1 is MNHEY and CDR2 SMNVEV (reference sequence). This CDR3 is CASSPRGHNEQFF. CDR3 nucleotides: TGTGCCAGCAGTCCTCGAGGGCACAATGAGCAGTTCTTC.

The chain recombines TRBV4-1 with TRBJ1-5, with TRBD1 matching 11 bases. This CDR3 comprises 15 residues. The germline CDR1 and CDR2 sequences are MGHRA and YSYEKL. The V and J ends lost 5 bases and 5 bases, in that order; junction bases with no gene match: 5. CDR3 in DNA: TGCGCCAGCAGCTCGACGGACAGGGGGCATCAGCCCCAGCATTTT. It yields the protein CASSSTDRGHQPQHF.

The chain has TRBV10-3 and TRBJ2-7; 14 bases are a match to TRBD2. Germline V gene data show CDR1 as ENHRY and CDR2 as SYGVKD. CDR3 length: 19 amino acids. Losses at the gene ends were 3 bases for V and 0 bases for J; bases not matched to a gene: 10. This chain's CDR3 is CAISDSGTSGRLPSYEQYF. CDR3 nucleotides: TGTGCCATCAGTGACTCCGGGACTAGCGGGAGACTTCCCTCCTACGAGCAGTACTTC.

The chain employs TRBV9 and TRBJ2-1; TRBD2 agrees at 11 bases. This CDR3 is 18 amino acids long. Germline CDR1 SGDLS, CDR2 YYNGEE. The V gene end was trimmed by 0 bases and the J gene end by 0 bases; junction bases not matched to a gene: 5. The CDR3 DNA reads TGTGCCAGCAGCGTAGTTAGCGGGGGGGCCGGCTCCTACAATGAGCAGTTCTTC. Protein product: CASSVVSGGAGSYNEQFF.

The chain has TRBV2 and TRBJ2-1, with 7 bases aligning to TRBD1. The CDR3 covers 15 residues. CDR1 and CDR2 from the germline V gene are SNHLY and FYNNEI. The ends lost 3 bases at V and 2 bases at J; junction bases unmatched: 4. The chain's CDR3 is CASSDWDSTYNEQFF. CDR3 sequence (DNA): TGTGCCAGCAGTGATTGGGACAGTACCTACAATGAGCAGTTCTTC.

This clone was found once. The J gene is TRBJ2-1, the V gene TRBV6-5; TRBD2 aligns across 11 bases. The trim removed 5 bases at V and 6 bases at J, leaving 3 bases unmatched. This CDR3 spans 14 amino acids. Germline CDR1 MNHEY, CDR2 SVGAGI. As DNA, the CDR3 is TGTGCCAGCAGTATTAGCGGGAGGGCCAATGAGCAGTTCTTC. Its translation: CASSISGRANEQFF.

The rearrangement uses TRBV11-2 and TRBJ2-7; tentative D call: TRBD2 (6 bases). V shed 5 bases and J shed 2 bases, with 22 bases lying between them. Germline V CDR1 and CDR2: SGHAT, FQNNGV. The CDR3 totals 17 residues. Written as DNA, the CDR3 is TGTGCCAGCAGCCCGCGGCGGTGGCGGGACCTACCCTACGAGCAGTACTTC. Protein sequence: CASSPRRWRDLPYEQYF.

This clone has just one count. The chain has TRBV18 and TRBJ1-1; 7 bases agree with TRBD1. The trim removed 3 bases at V and 6 bases at J, leaving 7 bases unmatched. Germline values: CDR1 KGHSH, CDR2 LQKENI. The CDR3 runs 14 residues. CDR3 protein: CASSPESGGPEAFF. CDR3 nucleotides: TGTGCCAGCTCACCGGAATCAGGGGGGCCTGAAGCTTTCTTT.

The chain carries TRBV6-1 and TRBJ2-5; D is ambiguous. Germline values: CDR1 MNHNS, CDR2 SASEGT. Trimming left V 2 bases short and J 3 bases short, with 7 bases between. This CDR3 is built from 13 residues. DNA of the CDR3: TGTGCCAGCAGTGAACTCCCTGAAGAGACCCAGTACTTC. This encodes CASSELPEETQYF.

The chain joins TRBV6-5 to TRBJ1-5; 9 positions match TRBD1. Germline V gene lookup returns CDR1 MNHEY and CDR2 SVGAGI. This CDR3 region has 14 residues. With 4 bases clipped from V and 7 bases from J, the junction kept 5 bases outside the gene matches. The DNA for the CDR3 is TGTGCCAGCAGTTGGGGACAGGGCGGCCAGCCCCAGCATTTT. This translates into CASSWGQGGQPQHF.

V and J are TRBV4-2 and TRBJ2-7; D is unresolved. The germline V gene has CDR1 LGHNA and CDR2 YNFKEQ. Trimming took 1 base from V and 1 from J, leaving 8 bases between them. The CDR3 runs to 14 residues. The CDR3 spells CASSQGESSYEQYF. DNA of the CDR3: TGTGCCAGCAGCCAAGGTGAGAGTTCCTACGAGCAGTACTTC.

The chain has TRBV5-5 and TRBJ2-7, with TRBD2 matching over 13 bases. The CDR3 consists of 14 residues. CDR1 SGHKS and CDR2 YYEKEE come from the germline V gene (reference sequence). J gave up 5 bases and V 6 bases, and 5 bases lay outside the gene matches. This CDR3 reads CASTQGLAGNEQYF. The CDR3 DNA is TGTGCCAGCACCCAGGGACTAGCGGGGAACGAGCAGTACTTC.

This chain connects TRBV15 to TRBJ2-7, with D perhaps TRBD2 (7 bases). V dropped 1 base and J dropped 5 bases, with 15 bases sitting between them. The CDR3 has 15 residues. Germline CDR1 LNHNV, CDR2 YYDKDF (reference sequence). The CDR3 protein is CATSRGWGGPHEQYF. The CDR3 DNA sequence: TGTGCCACCAGCAGAGGGTGGGGGGGCCCCCACGAGCAGTACTTC.

This chain connects TRBV30 to TRBJ2-3; 7 bases align to TRBD1. The CDR3 spans 15 residues. Germline CDR1 is GTSNPN and CDR2 is SVGIG (reference sequence). V was clipped by 1 base and J by 0 bases; unmatched bases: 4. The CDR3 protein is CAWSEGQTSTDTQYF. In DNA form, the CDR3 reads TGTGCCTGGAGTGAGGGACAGACTAGCACAGATACGCAGTATTTT.

A single count supports this clone. The CDR3 DNA follows: TGTGCCAGCAGTTCTCCCCCCACAGGGGACTTCTCCTACGAGCAGTACTTC. It codes for CASSSPPTGDFSYEQYF. The rearrangement joins TRBV28 to TRBJ2-7, with D maybe TRBD1 (7 bases). The CDR3 spans 17 residues. CDR1 is MDHEN, CDR2 SYDVKM, per germline. The V and J ends lost 4 bases and 0 bases respectively, with 19 bases between them.

CDR3: CASSPQDWETQYF. CDR3 bases: TGTGCCAGCAGCCCCCAGGATTGGGAGACCCAGTACTTC. The rearrangement links TRBV13 to TRBJ2-5; the D is unclear. V lost 5 bases and J 5 bases, leaving 12 bases between the germline ends. The CDR3 runs to 13 residues. Germline V gene lookup returns CDR1 PRHDT and CDR2 FYEKMQ (reference sequence).

The chain links TRBV4-3 to TRBJ2-5; D remains unclear. The CDR3 length is 14 residues. The V gene's germline CDR1 is LGHNA and CDR2 YSLEER. Between the trimmed V and J ends, which lost 0 bases and 6 bases, there was a span of 11 bases. The CDR3 spells CASSQDPVHKTQYF. The DNA of the CDR3 is TGCGCCAGCAGCCAAGATCCGGTCCATAAGACCCAGTACTTC.

This chain joins TRBV19 and TRBJ1-6; D is undetermined. The V gene lost 8 bases and the J gene lost 4 bases, with 15 bases spanning the gap. Germline lookup yields CDR1 LNHDA and CDR2 SQIVND (reference sequence). This CDR3 comprises 15 residues. The CDR3 DNA reads as TGTGCCAGTTGGGAGACTGCCGGGTATAATTCACCCCTCCACTTT. Amino acids: CASWETAGYNSPLHF. Combining the CDR3 with reference TRBV19 and TRBJ1-6 gives the whole variable domain DGGITQSPKYLFRKEGQNVTLSCEQNLNHDAMYWYRQDPGQGLRLIYYSQIVNDFQKGDIAEGYSVSREKKESFPLTVTSAQKNPTAFYLCASWETAGYNSPLHFGNGTRLTVT.

The J gene is TRBJ1-4, the V gene TRBV7-9; 7 positions match TRBD1. The V segment lost 5 bases and the J segment 6 bases; nucleotides outside the gene matches: 6. The CDR3 loop spans 14 amino acids. The germline V gene encodes CDR1 SEHNR and CDR2 FQNEAQ (reference sequence). The CDR3 DNA follows: TGTGCCAGCAGCCCCTGGGACAGAGATGAAAAACTGTTTTTT. Amino acids: CASSPWDRDEKLFF.

The chain is built from TRBV7-2 and TRBJ2-7, with D tentatively TRBD1 (6 bases). Trimming removed 6 bases at V and 4 bases at J, with 16 bases between. The CDR3 extends over 14 amino acids. The germline V gene has CDR1 SGHTA and CDR2 FQGNSA. The CDR3 coding sequence is TGTGCCAGCAGTTGGGCAGGGGCGGCGTACGAGCAGTACTTC. Protein sequence: CASSWAGAAYEQYF.

The rearrangement uses TRBV15 and TRBJ2-7; D ambiguous. Per germline, CDR1 LNHNV and CDR2 YYDKDF (reference sequence). There are 13 residues in the CDR3. Deletions cut 2 bases from V and 0 bases from J, with 5 bases between. CDR3: CATSRRSSYEQYF. DNA for the CDR3: TGTGCCACCAGCAGACGGAGCTCCTACGAGCAGTACTTC.

CDR3 DNA: TGTGCCAGCAGTCGGGGGACGCAAAATGAGCAGTTCTTC. It codes for CASSRGTQNEQFF. V is TRBV6-4 and J is TRBJ2-1, with D tentatively TRBD2 (6 bases). Germline V gene sequence: CDR1 MRHNA, CDR2 SNTAGT. The CDR3 is made up of 13 amino acids. V lost 5 bases to trimming and J lost 7 bases, with 12 bases between them.

The J gene is TRBJ1-2, the V gene TRBV14; 7 bases agree with TRBD1. With V trimmed by 0 bases and J by 4 bases, 8 bases remained unmatched. The CDR3 covers 16 residues. The germline gives CDR1 SGHDN, CDR2 FVKESK. The CDR3 loop reads CASSQEDLGGIYGYTF. In DNA, the CDR3 is TGTGCCAGCAGCCAAGAAGACCTAGGGGGCATCTATGGCTACACCTTC.

The V gene is TRBV9, the J gene TRBJ2-7; possible D gene TRBD1, 5 bases. The germline V and J ends were trimmed by 2 bases and 4 bases, with 13 bases remaining between them. CDR3 size: 14 residues. Germline loops: CDR1 SGDLS, CDR2 YYNGEE. CDR3 sequence: CASSVRASGYEQYF. The DNA of the CDR3 is TGTGCCAGCAGCGTCCGGGCCTCAGGGTACGAGCAGTACTTC. Full variable domain (remainder filled in from reference TRBV9 and TRBJ2-7): DSGVTQTPKHLITATGQRVTLRCSPRSGDLSVYWYQQSLDQGLQFLIQYYNGEERAKGNILERFSAQQFPDLHSELNLSSLELGDSALYFCASSVRASGYEQYFGPGTRLTVT.

The J gene is TRBJ1-3, the V gene TRBV30, with D uncertain. The CDR3 covers 13 residues. V lost 2 bases and J lost 3, with 8 bases in between. Looked up from germline, CDR1 is GTSNPN and CDR2 is SVGIG (reference sequence). As DNA, the CDR3 is TGTGCCTGGAGTTGGCATAATGGAAACACCATATATTTT. Amino acids: CAWSWHNGNTIYF.